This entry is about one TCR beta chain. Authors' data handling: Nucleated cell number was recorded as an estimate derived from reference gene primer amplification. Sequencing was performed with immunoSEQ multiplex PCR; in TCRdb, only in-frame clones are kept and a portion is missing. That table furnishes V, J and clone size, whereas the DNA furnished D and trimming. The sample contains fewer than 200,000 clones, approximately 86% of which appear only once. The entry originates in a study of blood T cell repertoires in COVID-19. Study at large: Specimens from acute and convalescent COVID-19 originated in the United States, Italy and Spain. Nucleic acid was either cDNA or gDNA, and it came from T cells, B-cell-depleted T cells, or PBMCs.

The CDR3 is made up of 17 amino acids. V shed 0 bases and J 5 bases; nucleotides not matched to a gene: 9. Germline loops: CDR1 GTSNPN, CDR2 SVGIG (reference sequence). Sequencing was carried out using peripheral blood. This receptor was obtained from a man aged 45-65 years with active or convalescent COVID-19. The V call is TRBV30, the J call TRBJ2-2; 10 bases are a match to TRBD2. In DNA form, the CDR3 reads TGTGCCTGGAGTGTGGGGCTAGCGGGAGATCTTACCGGGGAGCTGTTTTTT. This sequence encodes CAWSVGLAGDLTGELFF.